These T cell receptor beta chains were read from a single sample in a study of CD8+ T cells in alopecia areata. Libraries were prepared by immunoSEQ multiplex PCR; TCRdb keeps only in-frame clonotypes and omits some of them. The sample lists some 100,000 clones, 35% to 40% occurring once. Sequenced input: CD4+ T cells sorted from blood. The receptors here all came from a human donor with alopecia areata. The CDR3 runs from the conserved cysteine through the conserved F or W. A D gene is named only where the DNA matches it firmly. Clone size is not always given. Where it is, it says once, few, many or a class for expanded clones.

j_gene	v_gene	d_gene	abundance	CDR3aa	CDR3nt
TRBJ2-1	TRBV30	TRBD2	NA	CAWNAGEYEQFF	TGTGCCTGGAACGCGGGAGAGTATGAGCAGTTCTTC
TRBJ2-5	TRBV15	NA	NA	CATSRDRGQETQYF	TGTGCCACCAGCAGAGATCGGGGGCAAGAGACCCAGTACTTC
TRBJ1-5	TRBV27	NA	NA	CASRPTGLSNQPQHF	TGTGCCAGCAGACCGACAGGACTTAGCAATCAGCCCCAGCATTTT
TRBJ2-1	TRBV7-2	NA	NA	CASSSRGRLGGNEQFF	TGTGCCAGCAGCTCCCGGGGGCGCCTTGGCGGCAATGAGCAGTTCTTC
TRBJ2-7	TRBV10-3	NA	few	CAISPPGAEQYF	TGTGCCATCAGTCCACCAGGGGCCGAGCAGTACTTC
TRBJ2-7	TRBV7-8	NA	NA	CASSFSGNEQYF	TGTGCCAGCAGCTTCAGCGGCAACGAGCAGTACTTC
TRBJ2-7	TRBV5-1	NA	NA	CASSLVVGRAPHEQYF	TGCGCCAGCAGCTTGGTTGTCGGCAGGGCACCCCACGAGCAGTACTTC
TRBJ1-5	TRBV28	NA	NA	CASSLHRGTYSNQPQHF	TGTGCCAGCAGTCTTCATAGAGGCACCTATAGCAATCAGCCCCAGCATTTT
TRBJ2-5	TRBV9	TRBD1	NA	CASSPTGDETQYF	TGTGCCAGCAGCCCCACAGGGGATGAGACCCAGTACTTC
TRBJ2-5	TRBV30	NA	NA	CAWSGQQETQYF	TGTGCCTGGAGTGGTCAGCAAGAGACCCAGTACTTC
TRBJ1-2	TRBV5-1	NA	few	CASSLDRDYGYTF	TGCGCCAGCAGCTTGGACAGGGACTATGGCTACACCTTC
TRBJ1-1	TRBV30	NA	once	CAWIVRAKNTEAFF	TGTGCCTGGATTGTTAGAGCGAAAAACACTGAAGCTTTCTTT